What follows are 24 T cell receptor beta chains derived from one specimen sequenced in a study of tumor-infiltrating lymphocytes in primary liver carcinoma. Making TCR beta cDNA involved approximately 0.5 ug total RNA and a constant-region primer. Three rounds of nested multiplex PCR with slightly modified ARM-PCR produced TCR beta libraries. Forward primers for TRBV1-TRBV30 and a C-beta reverse primer served the first two PCR rounds, at roughly 10 cycles each. TCRdb re-called the multiplex PCR reads through MiXCR, storing one row per CDR3 protein. This sample has 50,000 to 70,000 distinct CDR3 sequences, with approximately 70% found just once. Both RNA and DNA were isolated together from about 20-30 mg of bulk tissue that had not been sorted. The sample consisted of liver tumor tissue from sampling region 2. Subset denoted: tumor region T2, inferior pole. All receptors come from a middle-aged man with primary liver carcinoma and hepatitis B virus infection.

For this clonotype: No conserved phenylalanine or tryptophan is present at the end of the CDR3, so a read error is the likely explanation. This sequence joins TRBV4-1 and TRBJ2-7; D gene unclear. Per germline, CDR1 MGHRA and CDR2 YSYEKL. There are 13 residues in the CDR3. The DNA for the CDR3 is TGCACCAGCAGCCCGGGCAGTTGGTACGAGCAGTACCTC. This gives the protein CTSSPGSWYEQYL.

As regards this clonotype: Germline and junction disagree at one end, which may indicate a read error. V is TRBV6-5 and J is TRBJ1-1; D remains unclear. The germline CDR1 and CDR2 sequences are MNHEY and SVGAGI. This CDR3 contains 15 residues. The CDR3 loop is CASSYSTGAWTEAFF. As DNA, the CDR3 is TGTGCAAGCAGTTACTCGACGGGAGCATGGACTGAAGCTTTCTTT.

Turning to this clonotype: This may arise from a read error, as a much more abundant clone is one base away. The chain has TRBV5-1 and TRBJ2-7; the match to TRBD2 covers 13 bases. Germline V gene data show CDR1 as SGHRS and CDR2 as YFSETQ. This CDR3 spans 15 amino acids. V gave up 4 bases and J gave up 3 bases; unmatched junction bases: 4. The CDR3 protein is CASSPGLAGCYEQYF. The CDR3 DNA follows: TGCGCCAGCAGCCCGGGACTAGCGGGGTGCTACGAGCAGTACTTC.

On this clonotype itself: At one boundary the junction diverges from the germline segment, which might be a read error. The gene calls are TRBV11-2 and TRBJ2-5; TRBD2 agrees at 10 bases. CDR3 length: 18 residues. Germline V gene data show CDR1 as SGHAT and CDR2 as FQNNGV. The CDR3 is CASSLDPWSSGRGEAQYF. The DNA of the CDR3 is TGTGCCAGCAGCTTAGATCCGTGGTCTAGCGGGAGAGGAGAGGCCCAATACTTT.

In the case of this clonotype: It is likely a read error, because the conserved phenylalanine at the end of the CDR3 is missing. The CDR3: CASSLGVTNNEQFL. The CDR3 DNA is TGTGCCAGCAGCTTAGGCGTCACGAACAATGAGCAGTTCTTA. The rearrangement uses TRBV11-3 and TRBJ2-1; D unresolved. Trimming removed 1 base from V and 5 bases from J, with 9 bases in between. The CDR3 extends over 14 amino acids. The germline V gene has CDR1 SGHNT and CDR2 YENEEA.

J is TRBJ1-1 and V is TRBV6-5, with D unresolved. V was cut by 6 bases and J by 2 bases, with 10 bases left in between. CDR1 is MNHEY, CDR2 SVGAGI, per germline. The CDR3 extends over 13 amino acids. This CDR3 reads CASSWQLNTEAFF. The CDR3 bases are TGTGCCAGCAGCTGGCAGCTCAACACTGAAGCTTTCTTT.

The chain couples TRBV2 to TRBJ1-5; a possible D gene is TRBD1 (6 bases). Looked up from germline, CDR1 is SNHLY and CDR2 is FYNNEI. V was trimmed by 7 bases and J by 6 bases, leaving 16 bases between them. CDR3 length equals 14 residues. The CDR3 protein is CASNSGTNSQPQHF. The CDR3 DNA is TGTGCCAGCAACAGTGGGACAAACAGTCAGCCCCAGCATTTT. The full variable domain, completed using reference TRBV2 and TRBJ1-5, is EPEVTQTPSHQVTQMGQEVILRCVPISNHLYFYWYRQILGQKVEFLVSFYNNEISEKSEIFDDQFSVERPDGSNFTLKIRSTKLEDSAMYFCASNSGTNSQPQHFGDGTRLSIL.

With regard to this clonotype: Lacking the conserved final phenylalanine or tryptophan, this CDR3 likely reflects a read error. The V and J genes are TRBV29-1 and TRBJ1-1, with TRBD1 matching over 8 bases. V lost 4 bases to trimming and J lost 11 bases; unmatched junction nucleotides: 3. The CDR3 extends over 10 amino acids. Looked up from germline, CDR1 is SQVTM and CDR2 is ANQGSEA. Here the CDR3 DNA reads TGCAGCGTTGTGCGGACAGGGGCTTTCTTA. It codes for CSVVRTGAFL.

V gene TRBV29-1 combines with J gene TRBJ1-5; no reliable D call. The germline V gene encodes CDR1 SQVTM and CDR2 ANQGSEA. V was trimmed by 6 bases and J by 10 bases, leaving 22 bases between them. The CDR3 runs to 14 residues. CDR3 sequence reads: CSVAARSKSQPQHF. CDR3 nucleotides: TGCAGCGTAGCGGCAAGGAGTAAAAGTCAACCCCAGCATTTT.

Regarding this clonotype: With a much larger clone just one base away, this may be a read error. J is TRBJ2-1 and V is TRBV7-9; TRBD1 matches 9 bases. The CDR3 is 14 residues long. Unmatched junction bases numbered 8, after V lost 5 bases and J lost 9 bases. Germline CDR1 reads SEHNR; CDR2 reads FQNEAQ (reference sequence). The CDR3 is CASSVQGQGVEQFF. In DNA form, the CDR3 reads TGTGCCAGCAGCGTTCAGGGACAGGGTGTTGAGCAGTTCTTC.

On this clonotype: As the CDR3 is not closed by the conserved phenylalanine or tryptophan, this likely results from a read error. The chain is built from TRBV29-1 and TRBJ1-3; unclear D gene. The germline CDR1 and CDR2 sequences are SQVTM and ANQGSEA. Trimming pared 1 base from V and 2 bases from J, leaving 9 bases between. This CDR3 is built from 14 residues. CDR3 protein: CSVEVGGTGNTIYS. The CDR3 DNA reads TGCAGCGTTGAAGTAGGCGGCACTGGAAACACCATATATTCT.

Comments on this clonotype: Since a much larger clone is just one base distant, this may be a read error. J is TRBJ2-3 and V is TRBV7-9; D is ambiguous. CDR1 is SEHNR, CDR2 FQNEAQ, per germline (reference sequence). With 7 bases removed from V and 0 bases from J, the gap between germline ends came to 23 bases. CDR3 length equals 18 residues. The CDR3: CASIPSSWQSISTDTQYF. The DNA for the CDR3 is TGTGCCAGCATCCCCAGTAGCTGGCAGTCAATTAGCACAGATACGCAGTATTTT.

The V gene is TRBV7-9, the J gene TRBJ2-2; no clear D gene. CDR3 size: 13 residues. Trimming took off 5 bases at V and 6 bases at J, with 10 bases between the two ends. The germline V gene encodes CDR1 SEHNR and CDR2 FQNEAQ (reference sequence). The CDR3 DNA sequence: TGTGCCAGCAGCCCCGGGTTTCCCGGGGAGCTGTTTTTT. Amino acid sequence: CASSPGFPGELFF.

This clonotype appeared a single time. This chain links TRBV5-5 with TRBJ2-2, with D perhaps TRBD1 (6 bases). Germline V gene data show CDR1 as SGHKS and CDR2 as YYEKEE (reference sequence). Trimming shortened V by 3 bases and J by 6 bases, and 18 bases separated the two germline ends. The length of the CDR3 is 16 residues. The CDR3 DNA sequence: TGTGCCAGCAGCTGGCGTGGGGGCGGACAGTCCGGGGAGCTGTTTTTT. Translated, it gives CASSWRGGGQSGELFF.

Comments on this clonotype: The conserved final phenylalanine or tryptophan is absent from the CDR3, which likely points to a read error. The DNA is left out, because the CDR3 cannot be placed on it with certainty; the CDR3 is given as TCRdb lists it. This chain connects TRBV12-3 or TRBV12-4 to TRBJ2-2. The CDR3 length equals 13 residues, ends included. This CDR3 is CASSGYSTGELFL.

This chain connects TRBV4-2 to TRBJ2-1; D possibly uses TRBD1 or TRBD2 (6 bases each). CDR3 length: 16 residues. V dropped 3 bases and J dropped 5 bases, with 17 bases sitting between them. Germline values: CDR1 LGHNA, CDR2 YNFKEQ. The CDR3, as DNA: TGTGCCAGCAGCCACACCGGGGGACAAGGGAACAATGAGCAGTTCTTC. Translation: CASSHTGGQGNNEQFF.

This chain connects TRBV7-9 to TRBJ1-3, with D possibly being TRBD1 (5 bases). The length of the CDR3 is 15 residues. With 8 bases removed from V and 2 bases from J, the gap between germline ends came to 16 bases. CDR1 and CDR2 (germline): SEHNR, FQNEAQ (reference sequence). This chain's CDR3 is CASLSGRGTGNTIYF. The CDR3 nucleotides are TGTGCCAGCCTCTCAGGGCGAGGAACTGGAAACACCATATATTTT.

Remarks on this clonotype: This may arise from a read error, as a much more abundant clone is one base away. The V call is TRBV28, the J call TRBJ2-7; 11 nucleotides align to TRBD1. This CDR3 is 14 amino acids long. Germline loops: CDR1 MDHEN, CDR2 SYDVKM. Here the CDR3 reads CTIMTGTGGYEQYF. The CDR3 nucleotides read TGTACCATCATGACTGGGACAGGGGGCTACGAGCAGTACTTC.

A note on this clonotype: Sequence at one end of the junction differs from germline and may be a read error. The V and J genes are TRBV4-1 and TRBJ2-3; 8 bases agree with TRBD1. Germline V gene sequence: CDR1 MGHRA, CDR2 YSYEKL. This CDR3 region has 16 residues. CDR3 nucleotides: TGCGCCAGCGGCCAAGGGTCGGACAGGGACGCAGATACGCAGTATTTT. This encodes CASGQGSDRDADTQYF.

This clonotype was seen at least ten times. The chain employs TRBV28 and TRBJ2-5, with 7 positions matching TRBD1. The CDR3 runs to 16 residues. V dropped 1 base and J dropped 1; count of bases not matched to a gene: 6. Germline CDR1 MDHEN, CDR2 SYDVKM. CDR3 sequence reads: CASSLFYRQGQETQYF. CDR3 bases: TGTGCCAGCAGTTTATTCTACCGACAGGGCCAAGAGACCCAGTACTTC.

Comment on this clonotype: The CDR3 does not close with the conserved phenylalanine or tryptophan, likely indicating a read error. This chain uses TRBV4-1 with TRBJ1-2; 8 bases are a match to TRBD1. This CDR3 region has 14 residues. Looked up from germline, CDR1 is MGHRA and CDR2 is YSYEKL. The CDR3 coding sequence is TGCGCCAGCAGCCAAGGGGACAGGAACCATGGGTACACCTTA. Translating gives CASSQGDRNHGYTL.

To note about this clonotype: At one end, the junction sequence differs from germline, possibly due to a read error. The chain combines TRBV29-1 with TRBJ2-2; D is possibly TRBD1 or TRBD2 (5 bases each). The CDR3 spans 14 residues. Germline assignment: CDR1 SQVTM and CDR2 ANQGSEA. In DNA, the CDR3 is TGCAGCGTTGGCTGGGACCCGAACATCGGGGAGCTATTTTTT. It specifies CSVGWDPNIGELFF.

With respect to this clonotype: One end of the junction is discordant with germline, which a read error may explain. The V call is TRBV11-2, the J call TRBJ2-1; D is ambiguous. The germline V gene has CDR1 SGHAT and CDR2 FQNNGV. CDR3 size: 14 residues. This chain's CDR3 is CASSLYRLVSGQSF. The CDR3 DNA is TGTGCCAGCAGCCTATACCGGCTAGTTAGTGGGCAGTCCTTC.

This clonotype occurred once. The J gene is TRBJ2-3, the V gene TRBV29-1, with D possibly TRBD1 on 5 matching bases. In germline, CDR1 is SQVTM, CDR2 ANQGSEA. Trimming pared 8 bases from V and 0 bases from J, leaving 12 bases between. This CDR3 spans 13 amino acids. In DNA form, the CDR3 reads TGCAGCTTCAGGACAATTAGCACAGATACGCAGTATTTT. Protein product: CSFRTISTDTQYF.